In this sample, the clone carrying this T cell receptor beta chain turned up a few times. The germline CDR1 and CDR2 sequences are SGHAT and FQNNGV. V lost 1 base to trimming and J lost 7 bases, with 13 bases between them. The CDR3 spans 14 residues. This record comes from a study of blood T cell repertoires in COVID-19. Study processing details: Cell counts per sample came from amplifying reference gene primers. Measured with immunoSEQ multiplex PCR; TCRdb has only the in-frame clones, and not every one. V and J calls and clone size are given by that table; D and trimming were obtained from the DNA. The sample contains around 190,000 clones, 75% to 85% of which appear only once. The study assigned cohorts using participant-reported clinical history. All recovered Cohort 3 donors got two negative PCRs, got clearance, or saw symptom resolution.

This receptor was obtained from a man aged 40-49 years who had recovered from COVID-19. V usage is TRBV11-2 and J usage is TRBJ1-1; possible D gene TRBD1, 6 bases. What was sequenced was PBMCs or T cells enriched from blood (not recorded which). The CDR3 loop reads CASSLGGGRDEAFF. The CDR3 bases are TGTGCCAGCAGCTTAGGGGGGGGCAGGGATGAAGCTTTCTTT.